This T cell receptor (beta chain) derives from a study of CD4 T cell repertoires in COVID-19. Overall study: CFSE-low cells expanded approximately eleven days with IL-2, then restimulated with other coronavirus spikes.

As concerns this clone: What it recognizes is unknown.

No culture step preceded sequencing of the ex vivo isolated memory T cells. V lost 2 bases to trimming and J lost 8 bases; unmatched junction nucleotides: 5. CDR3 length: 15 amino acids. CDR1 and CDR2 (germline): MNHNY, SVGAGI (reference sequence). Regarding the study as a whole: In SARS-CoV and/or HKU1 spike cultures, between roughly 6.5 and 26% of SARS-CoV-2 clonotypes reappeared. Suggested intraclonal diversification: top SARS-CoV-2-reactive clonotypes appeared in two or three memory subsets.

Libraries were prepared by immunoSEQ multiplex PCR; TCRdb keeps only in-frame clonotypes and omits some of them. The data hold tens of thousands of clones, with roughly 84% observed a single time. The specimen comprised central memory CD4+ T cells from blood, sampled before the COVID-19 pandemic. The chain joins TRBV6-6 to TRBJ1-4, with 10 bases matching TRBD1. The TCR comes from a human donor who had COVID-19. CDR3: CASSYGGTGAEKLFF. The CDR3 DNA follows: TGTGCCAGCAGTTACGGGGGGACAGGGGCCGAAAAACTGTTTTTT.